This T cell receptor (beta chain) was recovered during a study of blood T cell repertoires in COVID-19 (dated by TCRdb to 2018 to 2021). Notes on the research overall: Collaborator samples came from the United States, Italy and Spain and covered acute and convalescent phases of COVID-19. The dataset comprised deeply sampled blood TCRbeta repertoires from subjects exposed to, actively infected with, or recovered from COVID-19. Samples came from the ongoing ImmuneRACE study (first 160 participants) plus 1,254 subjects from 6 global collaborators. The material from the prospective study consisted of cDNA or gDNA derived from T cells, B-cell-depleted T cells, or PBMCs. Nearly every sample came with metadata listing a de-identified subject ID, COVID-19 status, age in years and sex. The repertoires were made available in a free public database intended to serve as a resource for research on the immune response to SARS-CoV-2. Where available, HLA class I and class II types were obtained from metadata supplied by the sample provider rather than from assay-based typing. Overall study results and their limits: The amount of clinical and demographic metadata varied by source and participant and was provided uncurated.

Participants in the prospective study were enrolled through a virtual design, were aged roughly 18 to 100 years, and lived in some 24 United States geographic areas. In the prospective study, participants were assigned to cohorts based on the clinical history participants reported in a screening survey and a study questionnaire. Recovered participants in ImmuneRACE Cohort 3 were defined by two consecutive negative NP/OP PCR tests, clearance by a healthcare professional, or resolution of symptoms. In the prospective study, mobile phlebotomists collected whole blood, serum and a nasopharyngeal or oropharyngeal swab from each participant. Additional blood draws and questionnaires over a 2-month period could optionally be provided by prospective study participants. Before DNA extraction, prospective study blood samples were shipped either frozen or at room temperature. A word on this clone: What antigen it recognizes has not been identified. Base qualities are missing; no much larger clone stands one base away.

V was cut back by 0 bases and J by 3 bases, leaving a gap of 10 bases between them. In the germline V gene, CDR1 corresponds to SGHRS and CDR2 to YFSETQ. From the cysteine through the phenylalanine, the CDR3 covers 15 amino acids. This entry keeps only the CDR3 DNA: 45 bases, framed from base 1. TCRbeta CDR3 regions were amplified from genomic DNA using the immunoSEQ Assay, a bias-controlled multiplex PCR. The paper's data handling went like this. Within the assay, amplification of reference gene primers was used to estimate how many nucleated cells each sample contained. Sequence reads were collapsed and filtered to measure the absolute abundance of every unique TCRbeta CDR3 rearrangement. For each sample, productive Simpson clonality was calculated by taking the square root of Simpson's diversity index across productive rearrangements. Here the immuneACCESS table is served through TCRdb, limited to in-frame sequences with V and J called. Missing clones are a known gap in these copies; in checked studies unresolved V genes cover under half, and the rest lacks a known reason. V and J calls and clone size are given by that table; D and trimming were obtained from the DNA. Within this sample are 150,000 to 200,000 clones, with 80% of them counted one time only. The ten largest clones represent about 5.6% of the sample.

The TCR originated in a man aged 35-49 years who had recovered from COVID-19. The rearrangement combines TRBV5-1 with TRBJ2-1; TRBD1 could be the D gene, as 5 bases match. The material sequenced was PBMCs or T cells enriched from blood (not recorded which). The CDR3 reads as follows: CASSLGGSSYNEQFF. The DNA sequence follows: TGCGCCAGCAGCTTGGGGGGCAGTAGCTACAATGAGCAGTTCTTC.